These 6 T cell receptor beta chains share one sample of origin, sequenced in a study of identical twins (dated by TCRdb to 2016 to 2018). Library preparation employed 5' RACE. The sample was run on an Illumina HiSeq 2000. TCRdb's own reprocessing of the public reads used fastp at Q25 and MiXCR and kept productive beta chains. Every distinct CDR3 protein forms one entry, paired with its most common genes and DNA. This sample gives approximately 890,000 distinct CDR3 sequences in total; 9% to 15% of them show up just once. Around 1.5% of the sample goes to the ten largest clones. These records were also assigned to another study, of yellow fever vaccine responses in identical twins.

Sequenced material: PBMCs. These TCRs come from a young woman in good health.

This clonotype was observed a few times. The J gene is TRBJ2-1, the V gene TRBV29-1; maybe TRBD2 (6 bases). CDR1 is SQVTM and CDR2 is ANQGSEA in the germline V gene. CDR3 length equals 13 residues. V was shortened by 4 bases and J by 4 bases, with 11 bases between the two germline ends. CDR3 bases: TGCAGCGTTGGTAGGACTACGTACAATGAGCAGTTCTTC. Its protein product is CSVGRTTYNEQFF.

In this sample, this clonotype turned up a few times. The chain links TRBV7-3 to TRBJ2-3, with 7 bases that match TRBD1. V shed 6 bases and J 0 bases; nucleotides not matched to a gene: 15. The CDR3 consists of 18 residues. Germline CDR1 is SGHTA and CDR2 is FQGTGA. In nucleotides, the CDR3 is TGTGCCAGCAGAGGGGGCGTCCTCACCCGCCAAAGCACAGATACGCAGTATTTT. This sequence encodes CASRGGVLTRQSTDTQYF. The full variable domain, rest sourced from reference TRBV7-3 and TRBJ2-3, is GAGVSQTPSNKVTEKGKYVELRCDPISGHTALYWYRQSLGQGPEFLIYFQGTGAADDSGLPNDRFFAVRPEGSVSTLKIQRTERGDSAVYLCASRGGVLTRQSTDTQYFGPGTRLTVL.

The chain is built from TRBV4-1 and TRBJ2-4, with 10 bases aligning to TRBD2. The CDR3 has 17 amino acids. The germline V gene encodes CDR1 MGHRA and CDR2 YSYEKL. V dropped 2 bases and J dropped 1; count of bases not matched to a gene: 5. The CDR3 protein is CASSQLPGLAAKNIQYF. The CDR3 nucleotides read TGCGCCAGCAGCCAACTTCCGGGACTAGCGGCCAAAAACATTCAGTACTTC.

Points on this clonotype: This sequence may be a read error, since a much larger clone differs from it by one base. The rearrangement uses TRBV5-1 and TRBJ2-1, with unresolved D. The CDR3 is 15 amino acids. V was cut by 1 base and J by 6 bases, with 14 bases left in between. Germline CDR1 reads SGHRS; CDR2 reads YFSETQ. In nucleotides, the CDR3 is TGCGCCAGCAGCTTGACCCGCAGGACGTTCAATGAGCAGTTCTTC. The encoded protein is CASSLTRRTFNEQFF. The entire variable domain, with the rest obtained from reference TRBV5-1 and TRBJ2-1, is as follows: KAGVTQTPRYLIKTRGQQVTLSCSPISGHRSVSWYQQTPGQGLQFLFEYFSETQRNKGNFPGRFSGRQFSNSRSEMNVSTLELGDSALYLCASSLTRRTFNEQFFGPGTRLTVL.

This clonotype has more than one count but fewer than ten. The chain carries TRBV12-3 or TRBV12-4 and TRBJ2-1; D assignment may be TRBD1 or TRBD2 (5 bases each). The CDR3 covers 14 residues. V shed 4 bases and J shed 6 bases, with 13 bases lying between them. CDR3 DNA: TGTGCCAGCAGTTCTTCTACTAGGGGCAATGAGCAGTTCTTC. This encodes CASSSSTRGNEQFF.

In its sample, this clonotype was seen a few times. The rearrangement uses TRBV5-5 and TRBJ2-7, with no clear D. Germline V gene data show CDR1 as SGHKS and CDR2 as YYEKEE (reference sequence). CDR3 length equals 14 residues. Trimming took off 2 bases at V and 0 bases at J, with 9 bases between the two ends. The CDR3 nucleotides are TGTGCCAGCAGCTTTGTCCAGGACTCCTACGAGCAGTACTTC. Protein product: CASSFVQDSYEQYF.